The 27 T cell receptor beta chains below come from one sample, sequenced in a study of blood T cell repertoires in COVID-19. Generated by immunoSEQ multiplex PCR, the TCRdb table keeps only in-frame clones and is missing some. The profile shows about 120,000 clones, 80% to 90% of them singletons. The material sequenced was peripheral blood. These receptor sequences come from a middle-aged man with acute or convalescent COVID-19.

The chain uses TRBV19 and TRBJ2-7; a weak D match, TRBD2 (5 bases). CDR1 and CDR2 from the germline V gene are LNHDA and SQIVND (reference sequence). This CDR3 comprises 14 residues. The V end was cut by 7 bases, the J end by 0 bases, with 13 bases between. CDR3 region: CASTRTGNSYEQYF. CDR3 nucleotides: TGTGCCAGTACCCGGACCGGGAACTCCTACGAGCAGTACTTC.

The rearrangement joins TRBV18 to TRBJ1-2; D is uncertain. The germline V gene has CDR1 KGHSH and CDR2 LQKENI. V was clipped by 5 bases and J by 6 bases, with 13 bases between them. This CDR3 is 13 amino acids long. CDR3 nucleotides: TGTGCCAGCTCATCCTCCTCCGGGGATGGCTACACCTTC. As protein: CASSSSSGDGYTF.

This clone came up a few times. The CDR3 region is CASSSTGVRHEQYF. In nucleotides, the CDR3 is TGTGCCAGCAGCTCCACAGGGGTCAGGCACGAGCAGTACTTC. The V call is TRBV11-2, the J call TRBJ2-7, with 7 bases lining up with TRBD1. The CDR3 sequence is 14 residues long. The V gene end was trimmed by 4 bases and the J gene end by 5 bases; junction bases not matched to a gene: 8. CDR1 and CDR2 (germline): SGHAT, FQNNGV.

V usage is TRBV5-4 and J usage is TRBJ2-5; 13 bases are shared with TRBD2. The CDR3 length is 18 residues. The germline gives CDR1 SGHNT, CDR2 YYREEE (reference sequence). V shed 3 bases, J shed 5 bases, and the junction held 13 bases outside the gene matches. The CDR3 loop is CASSSGLAGVKRKETQYF. The CDR3 DNA reads as TGTGCCAGCAGCTCCGGACTAGCGGGGGTAAAACGGAAGGAGACCCAGTACTTC.

The V gene is TRBV14, the J gene TRBJ2-3; perhaps TRBD1 as D (6 bases). Germline V lookup: CDR1 SGHDN, CDR2 FVKESK. Trimming stripped 5 bases from V and 4 bases from J, with 10 bases between. CDR3 length: 13 amino acids. CDR3 residues: CASSSYRADTQYF. CDR3 bases: TGTGCCAGCAGCTCGTACAGGGCAGATACGCAGTATTTT.

The chain has TRBV7-6 and TRBJ2-2; maybe TRBD1 (6 bases). Germline CDR1 reads SGHVS; CDR2 reads FNYEAQ. Deletions cut 5 bases from V and 3 bases from J, with 13 bases between. CDR3 length: 15 residues. This CDR3 reads CASSTRDKHTGELFF. DNA for the CDR3: TGTGCCAGCAGCACCCGGGACAAACACACCGGGGAGCTGTTTTTT.

This chain connects TRBV27 to TRBJ2-7; D may be TRBD1 (6 bases). Trimming shortened V by 6 bases and J by 4 bases, and 10 bases separated the two germline ends. There are 12 residues in the CDR3. Germline CDR1 MNHEY, CDR2 SMNVEV (reference sequence). CDR3 DNA: TGTGCCAGCAGACAGGGCAGATACGAGCAGTACTTC. This gives the protein CASRQGRYEQYF.

This clone was picked up one time. The V call is TRBV2, the J call TRBJ2-3; TRBD2 matches at 12 bases. There are 17 residues in the CDR3. Per the germline V gene, CDR1 is SNHLY and CDR2 is FYNNEI. With V trimmed by 6 bases and J by 0 bases, 7 bases remained unmatched. The CDR3 sequence is CASRRLAGVSSTDTQYF. For the CDR3, the DNA is TGTGCCAGCAGGCGACTAGCGGGGGTCTCTAGCACAGATACGCAGTATTTT.

In this sample, this clone turned up a few times. The V and J genes are TRBV27 and TRBJ2-5; 10 bases fit TRBD2. Germline lookup yields CDR1 MNHEY and CDR2 SMNVEV (reference sequence). Germline trimming cut 7 bases from V and 4 bases from J; bases unmatched to any gene: 6. The CDR3 runs to 14 residues. This CDR3 reads CASTERGGGETQYF. The CDR3, as DNA: TGTGCCAGCACCGAGCGGGGGGGTGGAGAGACCCAGTACTTC.

The chain has TRBV18 and TRBJ1-2; TRBD1 matches 7 bases. J lost 1 base, V lost 8 bases, and 4 bases had no gene match. The CDR3 loop spans 13 amino acids. Looked up from germline, CDR1 is KGHSH and CDR2 is LQKENI. CDR3 coding DNA: TGTGCCAGCGGAACAGGGGTTAACTATGGCTACACCTTC. This codes for CASGTGVNYGYTF.

The chain combines TRBV2 with TRBJ1-2; D ambiguous. The V gene's germline CDR1 is SNHLY and CDR2 FYNNEI. Trimming took off 4 bases at V and 6 bases at J, with 15 bases between the two ends. This CDR3 has 14 residues. The CDR3 coding sequence is TGTGCCAGCAGTGTATTGGCCTCGAGGCATGGCTACACCTTC. Translation gives CASSVLASRHGYTF.

The rearrangement links TRBV7-8 to TRBJ2-3, with 9 nucleotides matching TRBD2. There are 13 residues in the CDR3. CDR1 is SGHVS and CDR2 is FQNEAQ in the germline V gene. V trimming: 7 bases; J trimming: 1 base; junction bases outside the gene matches: 0. This CDR3 reads CASKRGGTDTQYF. In DNA, the CDR3 is TGTGCCAGCAAGCGGGGGGGCACAGATACGCAGTATTTT.

The chain uses TRBV21-1 and TRBJ1-6; the D segment call TRBD1 is taken from the table without a DNA check. TRBV21-1 is a pseudogene segment. CDR3 size: 17 residues. This CDR3 reads CASSKGQVSSYNSPLHF. The DNA of the CDR3 is TGTGCCAGCAGCAAAGGACAGGTAAGCTCCTATAATTCACCCCTCCACTTT.

The DNA of the CDR3 is TGTGCCAGCAGCTTAGGAAGGACACCTGAAGCTTTCTTT. Protein: CASSLGRTPEAFF. The chain combines TRBV11-1 with TRBJ1-1, with a possible D match to TRBD1 (5 bases). V was clipped by 1 base and J by 6 bases, with 9 bases between them. The germline CDR1 and CDR2 sequences are SGHAT and FQDESV (reference sequence). The CDR3 length is 13 residues.

In nucleotides, the CDR3 is TGTGCCAGCAGCCGCCCGGACAGCCGTGTCACCGGGGAGCTGTTTTTT. Protein product: CASSRPDSRVTGELFF. The V call is TRBV5-8, the J call TRBJ2-2; D is perhaps TRBD1 (6 bases). Germline V lookup: CDR1 SGHTS, CDR2 YDEGEE. The V and J ends lost 4 bases and 4 bases respectively, with 17 bases between them. The CDR3 contains 16 residues.

The gene calls are TRBV20-1 and TRBJ1-1; 9 bases fit TRBD1. Germline V gene sequence: CDR1 DFQATT, CDR2 SNEGSKA (reference sequence). J gave up 5 bases and V 3 bases, and 7 bases lay outside the gene matches. CDR3 size: 14 residues. CDR3 sequence reads: CSASAGQGKTEAFF. CDR3 DNA: TGCAGTGCTAGTGCGGGACAGGGAAAAACTGAAGCTTTCTTT.

J is TRBJ2-3 and V is TRBV24-1; 9 bases are a match to TRBD1. V shed 3 bases, J shed 4 bases, and the junction held 7 bases outside the gene matches. The CDR3 is made up of 16 amino acids. The germline V gene encodes CDR1 KGHDR and CDR2 SFDVKD. CDR3 nucleotides: TGTGCCACCAGTGATCCCTGGGACAGGGAGGCAGATACGCAGTATTTT. Translated: CATSDPWDREADTQYF.

The chain combines TRBV27 with TRBJ2-1; 12 nucleotides line up with TRBD1. Trimming cost V 4 bases and J 7 bases; bases outside gene matches: 5. Germline assignment: CDR1 MNHEY and CDR2 SMNVEV (reference sequence). The CDR3 extends over 15 amino acids. The CDR3 coding sequence is TGTGCCAGCAGTTCCGGGACAGGGGGCAGGAATGAGCAGTTCTTC. This sequence encodes CASSSGTGGRNEQFF.

J is TRBJ2-5 and V is TRBV14; 10 nucleotides match TRBD2. V shed 4 bases, J shed 0 bases, and the junction held 5 bases outside the gene matches. CDR1 is SGHDN, CDR2 FVKESK, per germline. This CDR3 comprises 16 residues. The CDR3 loop is CASSLKRGGNQETQYF. CDR3 DNA sequence: TGTGCCAGCAGCCTCAAGCGGGGGGGAAACCAAGAGACCCAGTACTTC.

This chain uses TRBV4-1 with TRBJ1-1, with a possible D match to TRBD1 (5 bases). Germline CDR1 is MGHRA and CDR2 is YSYEKL. The CDR3 consists of 14 residues. V dropped 6 bases and J dropped 6 bases, with 17 bases sitting between them. The CDR3 loop is CASRDFGGRAEAFF. The CDR3 nucleotides read TGCGCCAGCAGAGACTTCGGGGGTCGCGCTGAAGCTTTCTTT.

The genes are TRBV27 and TRBJ2-3; 8 positions match TRBD1. V dropped 6 bases and J dropped 4; count of bases not matched to a gene: 12. Germline assignment: CDR1 MNHEY and CDR2 SMNVEV (reference sequence). This CDR3 has 16 residues. The CDR3 loop reads CASSPGTGPSPDTQYF. The CDR3 nucleotides read TGTGCCAGCAGCCCTGGGACAGGCCCCTCGCCAGATACGCAGTATTTT.

This sequence joins TRBV2 and TRBJ2-2; 13 bases map to TRBD2. The V segment lost 6 bases and the J segment 4 bases; nucleotides outside the gene matches: 17. The length of the CDR3 is 20 residues. The V gene's germline CDR1 is SNHLY and CDR2 FYNNEI. The CDR3 region has the DNA TGTGCCAGCAGGCCCCTGACATTCGGGACTAGCGGGGCCTTCACCGGGGAGCTGTTTTTT. Translated, it gives CASRPLTFGTSGAFTGELFF.

V and J are TRBV3-1 (or the pseudogene TRBV3-2) and TRBJ1-6, with TRBD1 matching 10 bases. V lost 5 bases, J lost 10 bases, and 8 bases stayed unmatched. Germline V gene sequence: CDR1 LGHDT, CDR2 YNNKEL (reference sequence). The CDR3 has 15 amino acids. This CDR3 reads CASSGPWGQGSPLHF. For the CDR3, the DNA is TGTGCCAGCAGCGGACCGTGGGGACAGGGGTCACCCCTCCACTTT.

This chain joins TRBV7-3 and TRBJ2-7; tentatively, D is TRBD2 (6 bases). Germline values: CDR1 SGHTA, CDR2 FQGTGA. Trimming cost V 2 bases and J 3 bases, with 11 bases left between them. The CDR3 spans 14 residues. Written as DNA, the CDR3 is TGTGCCAGCAGCTTACACGGGGGAGACTACGAGCAGTACTTC. It codes for CASSLHGGDYEQYF. Complete variable domain (other parts from reference TRBV7-3 and TRBJ2-7): GAGVSQTPSNKVTEKGKYVELRCDPISGHTALYWYRQSLGQGPEFLIYFQGTGAADDSGLPNDRFFAVRPEGSVSTLKIQRTERGDSAVYLCASSLHGGDYEQYFGPGTRLTVT.

The rearrangement links TRBV18 to TRBJ2-5, with a possible D match to TRBD1 (7 bases). This CDR3 is 15 amino acids long. CDR1 and CDR2 (germline): KGHSH, LQKENI. V lost 3 bases to trimming and J lost 5 bases, with 16 bases between them. The CDR3 reads CASSPGGGVGETQYF. In DNA, the CDR3 is TGTGCCAGCTCACCTGGAGGGGGCGTCGGGGAGACCCAGTACTTC.

This clone was seen just once. This rearrangement joins TRBV7-6 to TRBJ2-3; D call uncertain. The V end was cut by 5 bases, the J end by 6 bases, with 9 bases between. The germline V gene encodes CDR1 SGHVS and CDR2 FNYEAQ. The CDR3 loop spans 12 amino acids. CDR3 DNA: TGTGCCAGCAGCCTGCCCGGTGATACGCAGTATTTT. Translating gives CASSLPGDTQYF.

The J gene is TRBJ1-2, the V gene TRBV19, with 12 positions matching TRBD1. In germline, CDR1 is LNHDA, CDR2 SQIVND (reference sequence). CDR3 length: 16 amino acids. The V and J ends lost 3 bases and 1 base, in that order; junction bases with no gene match: 3. The CDR3 here is CASSMGQGAINYGYTF. CDR3 coding DNA: TGTGCCAGTAGTATGGGACAGGGGGCTATTAACTATGGCTACACCTTC.